Listed below are T cell receptor beta chains from one sample, sequenced in a study of blood T cell repertoires in COVID-19. Assay used: immunoSEQ multiplex PCR; TCRdb lists only in-frame clones, some missing. The sample lists under 200,000 clones; around 80% were seen once. Material: peripheral blood. The receptors shown here come from a man between 65 and 80 years old with active or convalescent COVID-19. Each CDR3 is given without its conserved first and last residue. Each record gives: V gene, CDR3 protein.

V: TRBV6-2/TRBV6-3
CDR3: ASSHLQTGVNTEAF

V: TRBV5-1
CDR3: ASRSTGLYGYT

V: TRBV25-1
CDR3: ASSLAGGLANYGYT

V: TRBV29-1
CDR3: STDTTDTQY

V: TRBV13
CDR3: ASSLPSQGTYEQY

V: TRBV25-1
CDR3: ASHTGLAGGEQF

V: TRBV10-3
CDR3: AISGEQGASEKLF

V: TRBV30
CDR3: AWARGTVSSPLH

V: TRBV29-1
CDR3: SATSGGEEKLF

V: TRBV15
CDR3: ATSRDGSTDTQY